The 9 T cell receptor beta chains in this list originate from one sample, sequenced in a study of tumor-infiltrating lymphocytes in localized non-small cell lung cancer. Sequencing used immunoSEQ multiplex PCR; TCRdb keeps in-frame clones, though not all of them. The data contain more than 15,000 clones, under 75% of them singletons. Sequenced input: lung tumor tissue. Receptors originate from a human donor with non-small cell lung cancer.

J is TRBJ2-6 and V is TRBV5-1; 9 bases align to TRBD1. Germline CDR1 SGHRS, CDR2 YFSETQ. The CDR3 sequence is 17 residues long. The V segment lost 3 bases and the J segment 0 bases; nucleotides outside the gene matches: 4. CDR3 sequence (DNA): TGCGCCAGCAGCTCGGGACAGGGTAGCTCTGGGGCCAACGTCCTGACTTTC. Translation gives CASSSGQGSSGANVLTF.

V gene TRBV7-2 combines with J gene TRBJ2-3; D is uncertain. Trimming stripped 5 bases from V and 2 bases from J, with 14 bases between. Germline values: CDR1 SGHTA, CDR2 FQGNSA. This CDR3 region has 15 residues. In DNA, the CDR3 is TGTGCCAGCAGCCCCTGGGTTAGTCACACAGATACGCAGTATTTT. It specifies CASSPWVSHTDTQYF.

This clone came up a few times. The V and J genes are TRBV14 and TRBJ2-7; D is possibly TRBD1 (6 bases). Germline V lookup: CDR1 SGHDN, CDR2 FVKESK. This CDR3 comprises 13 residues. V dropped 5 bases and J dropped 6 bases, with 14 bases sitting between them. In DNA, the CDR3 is TGTGCCAGCAGCGCCCGCTGGGGGCTCGAGCAGTACTTC. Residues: CASSARWGLEQYF.

This CDR3 is CASSWTSGGNEQFF. The CDR3 DNA is TGTGCCAGCAGCTGGACTAGCGGGGGGAATGAGCAGTTCTTC. The V gene is TRBV7-2, the J gene TRBJ2-1; 14 nucleotides line up with TRBD2. CDR1 and CDR2 (germline): SGHTA, FQGNSA. J lost 7 bases, V lost 4 bases, and 0 bases had no gene match. There are 14 residues in the CDR3.

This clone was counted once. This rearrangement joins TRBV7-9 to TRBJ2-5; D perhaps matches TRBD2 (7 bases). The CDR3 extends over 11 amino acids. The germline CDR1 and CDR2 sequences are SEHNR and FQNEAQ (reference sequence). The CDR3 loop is CGAGAQETQYF. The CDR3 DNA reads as TGTGGGGCGGGGGCCCAAGAGACCCAGTACTTC.

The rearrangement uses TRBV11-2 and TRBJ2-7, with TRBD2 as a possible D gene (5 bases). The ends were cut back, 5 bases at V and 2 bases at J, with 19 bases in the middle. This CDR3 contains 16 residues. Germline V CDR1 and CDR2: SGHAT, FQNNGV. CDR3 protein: CASSPLARTGAYEQYF. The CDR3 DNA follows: TGTGCCAGCAGCCCATTAGCCCGGACTGGAGCCTACGAGCAGTACTTC.

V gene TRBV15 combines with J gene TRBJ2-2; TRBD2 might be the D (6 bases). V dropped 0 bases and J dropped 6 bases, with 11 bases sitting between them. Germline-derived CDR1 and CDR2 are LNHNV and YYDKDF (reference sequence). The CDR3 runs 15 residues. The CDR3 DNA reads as TGTGCCACCAGCAGAGATGGTTGGGGGGCCGGGGAGCTGTTTTTT. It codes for CATSRDGWGAGELFF.

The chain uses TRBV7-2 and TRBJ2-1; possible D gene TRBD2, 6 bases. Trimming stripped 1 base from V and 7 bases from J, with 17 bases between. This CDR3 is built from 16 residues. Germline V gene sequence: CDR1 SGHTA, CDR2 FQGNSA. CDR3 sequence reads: CASSLGGTRRSNEQFF. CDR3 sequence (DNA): TGTGCCAGCAGCTTAGGCGGGACTCGGAGGTCGAATGAGCAGTTCTTC.

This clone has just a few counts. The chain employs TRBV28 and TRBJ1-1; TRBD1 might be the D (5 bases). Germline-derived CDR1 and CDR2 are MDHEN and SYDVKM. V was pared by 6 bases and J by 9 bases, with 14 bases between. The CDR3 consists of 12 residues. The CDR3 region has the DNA TGTGCCAGCAGGATTCCGGGACTTAAAGCTTTCTTT. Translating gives CASRIPGLKAFF.